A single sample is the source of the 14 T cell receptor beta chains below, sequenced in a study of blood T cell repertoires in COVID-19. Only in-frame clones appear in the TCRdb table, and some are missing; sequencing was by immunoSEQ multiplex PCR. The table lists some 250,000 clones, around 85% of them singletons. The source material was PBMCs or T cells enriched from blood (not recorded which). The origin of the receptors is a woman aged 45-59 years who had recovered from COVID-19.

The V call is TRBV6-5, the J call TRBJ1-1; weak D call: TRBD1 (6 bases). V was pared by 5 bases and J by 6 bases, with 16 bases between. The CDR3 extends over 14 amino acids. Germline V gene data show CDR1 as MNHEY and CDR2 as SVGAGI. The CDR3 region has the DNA TGTGCCAGCAGTAACAGGGCCCGAACAGCTGAAGCTTTCTTT. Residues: CASSNRARTAEAFF.

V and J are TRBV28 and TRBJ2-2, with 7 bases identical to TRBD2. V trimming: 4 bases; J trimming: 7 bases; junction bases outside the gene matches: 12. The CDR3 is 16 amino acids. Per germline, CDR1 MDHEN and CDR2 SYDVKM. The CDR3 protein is CASSSGAGHRGGELFF. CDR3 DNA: TGTGCCAGCAGTTCGGGAGCGGGGCATAGGGGCGGGGAGCTGTTTTTT.

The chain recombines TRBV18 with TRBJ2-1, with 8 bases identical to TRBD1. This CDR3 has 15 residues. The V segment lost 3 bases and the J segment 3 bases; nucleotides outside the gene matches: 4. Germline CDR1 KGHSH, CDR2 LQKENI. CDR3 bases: TGTGCCAGCTCACCCCAGGGGGCGGTCTACAATGAGCAGTTCTTC. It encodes CASSPQGAVYNEQFF.

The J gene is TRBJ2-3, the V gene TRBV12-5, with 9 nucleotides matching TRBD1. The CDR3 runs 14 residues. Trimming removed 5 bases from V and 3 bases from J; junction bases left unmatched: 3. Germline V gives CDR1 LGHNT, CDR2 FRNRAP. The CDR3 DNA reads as TGTGCTAGTGGTCCGGACAGGGGTACAGATACGCAGTATTTT. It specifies CASGPDRGTDTQYF.

The CDR3 is CAWSVWDRDNEQFF. DNA of the CDR3: TGTGCCTGGAGTGTTTGGGACAGAGACAATGAGCAGTTCTTC. This chain links TRBV30 with TRBJ2-1; 7 bases align to TRBD1. This CDR3 region has 14 residues. V lost 0 bases, J lost 5 bases, and 4 bases stayed unmatched. CDR1 is GTSNPN and CDR2 is SVGIG in the germline V gene (reference sequence).

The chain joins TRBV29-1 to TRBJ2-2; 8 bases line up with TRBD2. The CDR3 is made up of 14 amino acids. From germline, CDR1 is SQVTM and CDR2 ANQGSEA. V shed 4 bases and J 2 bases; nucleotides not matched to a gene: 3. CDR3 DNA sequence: TGCAGCGTTGGTCTAGCGGGTAACACCGGGGAGCTGTTTTTT. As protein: CSVGLAGNTGELFF.

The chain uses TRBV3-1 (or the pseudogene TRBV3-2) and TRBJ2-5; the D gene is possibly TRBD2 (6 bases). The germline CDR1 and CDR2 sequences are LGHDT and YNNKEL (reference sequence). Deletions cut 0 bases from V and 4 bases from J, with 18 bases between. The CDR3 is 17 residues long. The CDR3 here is CASSQDYPEGRIETQYF. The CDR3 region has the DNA TGTGCCAGCAGCCAAGACTATCCGGAGGGGAGGATAGAGACCCAGTACTTC.

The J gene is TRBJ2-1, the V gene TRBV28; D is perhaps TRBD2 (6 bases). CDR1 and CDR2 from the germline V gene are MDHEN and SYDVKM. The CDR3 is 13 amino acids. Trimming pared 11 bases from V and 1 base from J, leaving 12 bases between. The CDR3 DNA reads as TGTGCCTTAGCTAGCGCGTCCTACAATGAGCAGTTCTTC. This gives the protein CALASASYNEQFF.

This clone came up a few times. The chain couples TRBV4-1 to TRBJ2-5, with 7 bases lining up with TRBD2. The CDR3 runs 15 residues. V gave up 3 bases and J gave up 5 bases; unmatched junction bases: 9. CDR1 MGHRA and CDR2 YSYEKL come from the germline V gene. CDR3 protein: CASSQAQTSPETQYF. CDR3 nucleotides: TGCGCCAGCAGCCAGGCCCAGACTAGCCCGGAGACCCAGTACTTC.

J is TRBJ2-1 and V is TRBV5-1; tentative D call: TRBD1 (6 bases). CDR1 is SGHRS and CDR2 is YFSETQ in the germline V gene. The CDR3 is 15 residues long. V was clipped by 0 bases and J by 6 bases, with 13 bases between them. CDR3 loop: CASSLEQGSSNEQFF. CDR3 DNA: TGCGCCAGCAGCTTGGAGCAGGGGTCGTCCAATGAGCAGTTCTTC.

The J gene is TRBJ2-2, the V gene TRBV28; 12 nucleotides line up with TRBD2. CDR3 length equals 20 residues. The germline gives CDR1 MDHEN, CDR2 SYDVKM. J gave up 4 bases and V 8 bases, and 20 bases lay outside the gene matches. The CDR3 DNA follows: TGTGCCAGCGTCTATGGGGGGGGACTAGCGGGTATATATGGCACCGGGGAGCTGTTTTTT. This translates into CASVYGGGLAGIYGTGELFF.

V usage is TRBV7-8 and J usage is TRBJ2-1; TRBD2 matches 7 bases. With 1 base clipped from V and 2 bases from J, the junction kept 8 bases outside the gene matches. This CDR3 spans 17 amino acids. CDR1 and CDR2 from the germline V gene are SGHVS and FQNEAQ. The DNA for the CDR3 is TGTGCCAGCAGCTTAGGAGCGCTAGCGGAGACCTACAATGAGCAGTTCTTC. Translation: CASSLGALAETYNEQFF. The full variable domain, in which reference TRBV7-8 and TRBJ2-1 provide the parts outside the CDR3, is GAGVSQSPRYKVAKRGQDVALRCDPISGHVSLFWYQQALGQGPEFLTYFQNEAQLDKSGLPSDRFFAERPEGSVSTLKIQRTQQEDSAVYLCASSLGALAETYNEQFFGPGTRLTVL.

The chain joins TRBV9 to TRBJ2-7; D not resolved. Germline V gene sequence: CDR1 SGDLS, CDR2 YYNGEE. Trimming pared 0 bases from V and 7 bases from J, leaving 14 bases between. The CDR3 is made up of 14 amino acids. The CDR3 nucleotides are TGTGCCAGCAGCGTAGGTCCGGGTATGAGGGAGCAGTACTTC. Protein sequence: CASSVGPGMREQYF.

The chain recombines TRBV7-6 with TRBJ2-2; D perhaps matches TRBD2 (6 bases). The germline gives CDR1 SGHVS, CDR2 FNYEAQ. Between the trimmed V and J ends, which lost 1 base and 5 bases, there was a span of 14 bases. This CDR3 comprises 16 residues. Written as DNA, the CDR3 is TGTGCCAGCAGCTTAGAGGCGTTGACTAGGACCGGGGAGCTGTTTTTT. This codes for CASSLEALTRTGELFF.